These 4 T cell receptor beta chains were sequenced from one sample in a study of blood T cells in healthy people across ages. For the second PCR, which ran for roughly 6 to 11 cycles, a sample-barcoded 5' primer and a J-beta primer mix were used. Each CDR3 protein gets one entry after TCRdb re-called the 5' RACE reads with MiXCR. The table records a few hundred thousand distinct CDR3 sequences, around 29% of them present only once. Sequenced input: blood. Receptor source: a woman aged 70 to 79 in good health.

This clonotype was found a few times. The V gene is TRBV6-5, the J gene TRBJ1-6, with 8 bases identical to TRBD1. Losses at the gene ends were 2 bases for V and 9 bases for J; bases not matched to a gene: 9. CDR3 length equals 16 residues. From germline, CDR1 is MNHEY and CDR2 SVGAGI. The CDR3 DNA sequence: TGTGCCAGCAGTTACGCGGGCACAGGGGGTGGTTCACCCCTCCACTTT. This encodes CASSYAGTGGGSPLHF.

The V call is TRBV11-2, the J call TRBJ2-3; D perhaps matches TRBD2 (6 bases). CDR1 is SGHAT and CDR2 is FQNNGV in the germline V gene. The CDR3 runs to 11 residues. The ends were cut back, 6 bases at V and 6 bases at J, with 7 bases in the middle. The chain's CDR3 is CASRAGDTQYF. The CDR3 nucleotides are TGTGCCAGCAGGGCGGGGGATACGCAGTATTTT.

Details on this clonotype: Germline is not matched at one junction end, which may reflect a read error. This chain links TRBV20-1 with TRBJ2-5; D might be TRBD2 (5 bases). Germline V lookup: CDR1 DFQATT, CDR2 SNEGSKA (reference sequence). The CDR3 is 12 residues long. The CDR3, as DNA: TGCAGTGCTAGAGGCGGGTACAATGAGCGGTTCTTC. Translation gives CSARGGYNERFF.

The chain is built from TRBV20-1 and TRBJ2-5; 12 nucleotides line up with TRBD2. The J call is in doubt because the DNA end fits TRBJ2-7 better. The CDR3 is 16 residues long. Germline CDR1 reads DFQATT; CDR2 reads SNEGSKA (reference sequence). Here the CDR3 reads CSARDRLAGDRYEQYF. CDR3 in DNA: TGCAGTGCTAGAGACCGACTAGCGGGAGACCGCTACGAGCAGTACTTC.